This T cell receptor (beta chain) was profiled in a study of blood T cell repertoires in COVID-19. About the research overall: Sample material is recorded as cDNA or gDNA derived from T cells, B-cell-depleted T cells, or PBMCs.

CDR1 and CDR2 (germline): MNHEY, SMNVEV (reference sequence). Losses at the gene ends were 3 bases for V and 4 bases for J; bases not matched to a gene: 6. This CDR3 is built from 16 residues. Under the authors' procedure: Amplification of reference gene primers provided the estimated nucleated cell counts. Produced via immunoSEQ multiplex PCR; TCRdb's table is partial and in-frame only. V and J calls plus clone size are reproduced from that table; the DNA served to infer D and trimming. The data show about 160,000 clones, 90% seen once. The chain couples TRBV27 to TRBJ2-2; 9 bases match TRBD1. This sequence originates from a man in his forties or fifties with acute or convalescent COVID-19. Sequencing used peripheral blood. DNA of the CDR3: TGTGCCAGCAGTTTTACCGGGACAGGGACCACCGGGGAGCTGTTTTTT. It encodes CASSFTGTGTTGELFF.